This T cell receptor (beta chain) is from a study of blood T cell repertoires in COVID-19. Study summary: From the United States, Italy and Spain came samples of acute and convalescent COVID-19.

Only in-frame clones appear in the TCRdb table, and some are missing; sequencing was by immunoSEQ multiplex PCR. The data contain about 120,000 clones, roughly 83% of them singletons. The specimen sequenced was peripheral blood. The sequence came from a man aged 40-49 years with active or convalescent COVID-19.

The CDR3 is CASSPSGTATKNIQYF. As DNA, the CDR3 is TGTGCCAGCAGCCCTTCCGGGACAGCTACCAAAAACATTCAGTACTTC. The chain has TRBV6-2 or TRBV6-3 and TRBJ2-4; 7 bases map to TRBD1. The CDR3 has 16 amino acids. V shed 6 bases and J 2 bases; nucleotides not matched to a gene: 10. Per the germline V gene, CDR1 is MNHEY and CDR2 is SVGEGT.